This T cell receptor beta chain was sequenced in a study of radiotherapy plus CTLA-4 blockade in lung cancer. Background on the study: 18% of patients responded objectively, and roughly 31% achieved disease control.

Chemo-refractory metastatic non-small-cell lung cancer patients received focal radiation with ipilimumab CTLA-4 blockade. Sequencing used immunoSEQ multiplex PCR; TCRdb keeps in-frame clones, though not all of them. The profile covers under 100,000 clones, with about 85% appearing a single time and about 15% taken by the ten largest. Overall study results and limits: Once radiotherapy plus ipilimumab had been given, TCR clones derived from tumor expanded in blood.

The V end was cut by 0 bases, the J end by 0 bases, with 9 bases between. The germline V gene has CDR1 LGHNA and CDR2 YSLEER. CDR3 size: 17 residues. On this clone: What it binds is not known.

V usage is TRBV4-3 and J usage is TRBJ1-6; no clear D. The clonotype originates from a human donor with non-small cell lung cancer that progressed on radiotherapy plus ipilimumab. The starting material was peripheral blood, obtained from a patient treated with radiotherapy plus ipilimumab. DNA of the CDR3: TGCGCCAGCAGCCAAGAAGGGCTCAGCTCCTATAATTCACCCCTCCACTTT. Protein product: CASSQEGLSSYNSPLHF.